This TCR beta chain was observed in a study of shared clonotypes between healthy human individuals. As regards this clone: Its antigen is unknown.

Study-wide results and limits: Donor clonotype sharing was expected to depend on sequencing depth.

The study ran the assay at deep level. Only in-frame clones appear in the TCRdb table, and some are missing; sequencing was by immunoSEQ multiplex PCR. Among about 460,000 clones listed, 75% to 80% were seen once. CDR3 size: 16 residues. The junction had 3 bases not matched to a gene; V was cut back by 0 bases and J by 7 bases. Germline V lookup: CDR1 SGHNT, CDR2 YYREEE (reference sequence). The receptor was isolated from a woman aged 40 to 49 in good health. Some clones in this sample may be carry-over from other donors' samples. Sequenced: PBMCs. This chain connects TRBV5-4 to TRBJ2-1; 14 bases fit TRBD2. The CDR3 is CASSLAGTSGSNEQFF. DNA of the CDR3: TGTGCCAGCAGCTTGGCCGGGACTAGCGGGAGTAATGAGCAGTTCTTC.